This section outlines one T cell receptor (beta chain) sequence together with its context. Its antigen is unknown. These data are taken from a study of T cell responses to AZD1222 COVID-19 vaccine. Some second doses came at about 4 weeks and others at about 12 weeks; these were pooled. Study findings and constraints: Spike-specific TCRs gained breadth and depth after people received two AZD1222 doses.

Repertoires were generated with immunoSEQ multiplex PCR, while TCRdb's copy carries only in-frame clones and drops some. The sample comprises some 100,000 clones, 85% to 90% of which are singletons, and about 2.5% rests with the top ten. Germline V lookup: CDR1 SGHTA, CDR2 FQGNSA. Deletions cut 2 bases from V and 5 bases from J, with 13 bases between. The CDR3 consists of 15 residues. The chain employs TRBV7-2 and TRBJ1-5; possible D gene TRBD1, 5 bases. The clonotype comes from an adult who received the AZD1222 COVID-19 vaccine. The sample was peripheral blood, taken 28 days after the second AZD1222 dose. The CDR3 region is CASSLSQGGHQPQHF. CDR3 nucleotides: TGTGCCAGCAGCTTATCCCAGGGTGGACATCAGCCCCAGCATTTT. Looking up the rest from reference TRBV7-2 and TRBJ1-5 gives the full variable domain: GAGVSQSPSNKVTEKGKDVELRCDPISGHTALYWYRQSLGQGLEFLIYFQGNSAPDKSGLPSDRFSAERTGGSVSTLTIQRTQQEDSAVYLCASSLSQGGHQPQHFGDGTRLSIL.